Following are 25 T cell receptor beta chains from one sample sequenced in a study of blood T cell repertoires in COVID-19 (dated by TCRdb to about 2020). Library creation used the immunoSEQ multiplex PCR assay. In its TCRdb copy, this immuneACCESS table keeps in-frame sequences only and misses some clones. Where compared with another copy, unresolved V genes explain less than half of these, and the others have no known cause. The sample data list roughly 450,000 clones, and about nine tenths of these were observed just once. The ten largest clones add up to 0.6% of the sample. The sequenced material came from PBMCs or T cells enriched from blood (not recorded which). These receptors were taken from a man between 18 and 29 years old who had recovered from COVID-19.

The V gene is TRBV19, the J gene TRBJ2-1; D may be TRBD1 (5 bases). The V and J ends lost 2 bases and 2 bases respectively, with 7 bases between them. The CDR3 spans 14 residues. Looked up from germline, CDR1 is LNHDA and CDR2 is SQIVND (reference sequence). As DNA, the CDR3 is TGTGCCAGTAGTATAAGGGGCGCCTACAATGAGCAGTTCTTC. Translation: CASSIRGAYNEQFF. The full variable domain, with the rest looked up from reference TRBV19 and TRBJ2-1, is DGGITQSPKYLFRKEGQNVTLSCEQNLNHDAMYWYRQDPGQGLRLIYYSQIVNDFQKGDIAEGYSVSREKKESFPLTVTSAQKNPTAFYLCASSIRGAYNEQFFGPGTRLTVL.

The gene calls are TRBV18 and TRBJ2-7, with D uncertain. Trimming stripped 2 bases from V and 2 bases from J, with 4 bases between. Germline CDR1 KGHSH, CDR2 LQKENI. The CDR3 is made up of 12 amino acids. CDR3 sequence (DNA): TGTGCCAGCTCACCAGTAACCTACGAGCAGTACTTC. Translation: CASSPVTYEQYF.

The V call is TRBV5-6, the J call TRBJ1-2; 8 nucleotides line up with TRBD1. Germline loops: CDR1 SGHDT, CDR2 YYEEEE. This CDR3 region has 14 residues. Unmatched junction bases numbered 6, after V lost 5 bases and J lost 3 bases. The CDR3 DNA sequence: TGTGCCAGCAGTTTCCCGACAGGGGACTATGGCTACACCTTC. Translating gives CASSFPTGDYGYTF.

V and J are TRBV28 and TRBJ2-5; maybe TRBD2 (5 bases). The germline V and J ends were trimmed by 6 bases and 4 bases, with 12 bases remaining between them. This CDR3 comprises 13 residues. Germline V gives CDR1 MDHEN, CDR2 SYDVKM. CDR3 DNA: TGTGCCAGCAGAGGAAATGGGAGAGAGACCCAGTACTTC. Its translation: CASRGNGRETQYF.

The CDR3: CASGEGIAVGETQYF. In DNA, the CDR3 is TGTGCCAGCGGCGAGGGGATAGCGGTGGGAGAGACCCAGTACTTC. The chain employs TRBV2 and TRBJ2-5; a weak D match, TRBD2 (6 bases). The CDR3 runs to 15 residues. In germline, CDR1 is SNHLY, CDR2 FYNNEI. With 8 bases removed from V and 4 bases from J, the gap between germline ends came to 20 bases.

The CDR3 protein is CASTTGGTSGTGELFF. Written as DNA, the CDR3 is TGTGCCAGCACCACTGGAGGTACTAGCGGGACCGGGGAGCTGTTTTTT. The J gene is TRBJ2-2, the V gene TRBV27; 9 bases are shared with TRBD2. This CDR3 region has 16 residues. The trim removed 7 bases at V and 5 bases at J, leaving 11 bases unmatched. Germline values: CDR1 MNHEY, CDR2 SMNVEV (reference sequence).

The chain links TRBV12-5 to TRBJ2-1; 10 nucleotides agree with TRBD2. The V and J ends lost 3 bases and 0 bases, in that order; junction bases with no gene match: 5. The CDR3 runs 17 residues. CDR1 and CDR2 from the germline V gene are LGHNT and FRNRAP. CDR3: CASGFGLAVNSYNEQFF. Here the CDR3 DNA reads TGTGCTAGTGGTTTTGGACTAGCGGTAAACTCCTACAATGAGCAGTTCTTC.

The chain links TRBV7-9 to TRBJ2-1; 11 bases are a match to TRBD2. Germline values: CDR1 SEHNR, CDR2 FQNEAQ (reference sequence). The CDR3 is 16 residues long. V lost 4 bases and J lost 7; bases outside the gene matches: 9. CDR3 protein: CASSSRLAGGGNEQFF. CDR3 DNA: TGTGCCAGCAGCTCCCGTCTAGCGGGAGGTGGAAATGAGCAGTTCTTC.

The rearrangement uses TRBV5-1 and TRBJ1-3, with D possibly matching TRBD1 (6 bases). This CDR3 has 17 residues. Trimming took 4 bases from V and 0 from J, leaving 17 bases between them. CDR1 is SGHRS, CDR2 YFSETQ, per germline. The CDR3 region has the DNA TGCGCCAGCAGCGAGATGGACAGTAGGAGCTCTGGAAACACCATATATTTT. Protein: CASSEMDSRSSGNTIYF.

The CDR3 protein is CASSPLRTGGNEKLFF. In DNA form, the CDR3 reads TGTGCCAGCAGTCCCTTAAGGACAGGGGGAAATGAAAAACTGTTTTTT. This rearrangement joins TRBV27 to TRBJ1-4, with TRBD1 matching over 10 bases. The CDR3 runs 16 residues. Trimming at V came to 5 bases and at J to 5 bases, leaving 8 bases not matched to a gene. Germline CDR1 MNHEY, CDR2 SMNVEV (reference sequence).

This clone has a single count. The genes are TRBV18 and TRBJ1-5; the D gene is possibly TRBD1 (6 bases). V was pared by 6 bases and J by 6 bases, with 18 bases between. The CDR3 length is 15 residues. Looked up from germline, CDR1 is KGHSH and CDR2 is LQKENI. This CDR3 reads CASSSSQGVVQPQHF. CDR3 in DNA: TGTGCCAGCTCCTCGTCACAGGGAGTCGTTCAGCCCCAGCATTTT.

This chain links TRBV2 with TRBJ1-2; D is unclear. Germline values: CDR1 SNHLY, CDR2 FYNNEI. This CDR3 has 13 residues. Trimming stripped 4 bases from V and 9 bases from J, with 15 bases between. CDR3 coding DNA: TGTGCCAGCAGTGTGGGCGAATCTGTTCGCTACACCTTC. Translated: CASSVGESVRYTF.

The genes are TRBV5-1 and TRBJ1-1, with TRBD1 identical over 9 bases. Per the germline V gene, CDR1 is SGHRS and CDR2 is YFSETQ. Trimming took 7 bases from V and 5 from J; bases not matched to a gene: 9. The CDR3 loop spans 14 amino acids. CDR3 residues: CASGFRDRETEAFF. DNA for the CDR3: TGCGCCAGCGGATTCCGGGACAGGGAGACTGAAGCTTTCTTT.

The gene calls are TRBV5-1 and TRBJ1-4; D possibly corresponds to TRBD1 (6 bases). Germline loops: CDR1 SGHRS, CDR2 YFSETQ. The CDR3 extends over 14 amino acids. With 0 bases removed from V and 8 bases from J, the gap between germline ends came to 11 bases. The CDR3 DNA sequence: TGCGCCAGCAGCTTGGACAGGGCAGACGAAAAACTGTTTTTT. Translated: CASSLDRADEKLFF.

This chain connects TRBV5-8 to TRBJ1-3; TRBD1 agrees at 7 bases. The V and J ends lost 5 bases and 2 bases, in that order; junction bases with no gene match: 7. Germline V gene lookup returns CDR1 SGHTS and CDR2 YDEGEE. This CDR3 has 15 amino acids. The CDR3, as DNA: TGTGCCAGCAGACGACAGGGATCTACTGGAAACACCATATATTTT. This translates into CASRRQGSTGNTIYF.

The rearrangement joins TRBV10-3 to TRBJ1-3, with 8 nucleotides matching TRBD1. With V trimmed by 4 bases and J by 0 bases, 8 bases remained unmatched. The germline gives CDR1 ENHRY, CDR2 SYGVKD. The CDR3 contains 17 residues. CDR3 DNA: TGTGCCATCAGTGGAGGACAGGGTGTTGCCTCTGGAAACACCATATATTTT. Protein sequence: CAISGGQGVASGNTIYF.

This chain uses TRBV12-3 or TRBV12-4 with TRBJ1-2; D remains unclear. The germline V and J ends were trimmed by 2 bases and 7 bases, with 8 bases remaining between them. The CDR3 is made up of 12 amino acids. The CDR3 DNA reads TGTGCCAGCAGTTTACCCCGGGGTGGCTACACCTTC. Its translation: CASSLPRGGYTF.

The chain couples TRBV27 to TRBJ2-5; D may be TRBD1 (5 bases). Germline CDR1 reads MNHEY; CDR2 reads SMNVEV (reference sequence). Deletions cut 0 bases from V and 4 bases from J, with 12 bases between. The CDR3 is made up of 15 amino acids. CDR3 DNA: TGTGCCAGCAGTTTATCGTCAGGGCGCGGAGAGACCCAGTACTTC. It specifies CASSLSSGRGETQYF.

The chain uses TRBV3-1 (or the pseudogene TRBV3-2) and TRBJ1-1; D gene ambiguous. From germline, CDR1 is LGHDT and CDR2 YNNKEL (reference sequence). This CDR3 has 12 amino acids. The V and J ends lost 7 bases and 4 bases respectively, with 10 bases between them. The DNA for the CDR3 is TGTGCCAGCACCCGAGGCGGCACTGAAGCTTTCTTT. As protein: CASTRGGTEAFF.

This chain connects TRBV7-2 to TRBJ2-2, with a tentative D call TRBD2 (6 bases). Trimming pared 2 bases from V and 1 base from J, leaving 14 bases between. Germline assignment: CDR1 SGHTA and CDR2 FQGNSA. This CDR3 is 17 amino acids long. The CDR3 loop is CASSLRAGYGNTGELFF. In nucleotides, the CDR3 is TGTGCCAGCAGCTTAAGAGCGGGTTATGGGAACACCGGGGAGCTGTTTTTT.

V and J are TRBV28 and TRBJ1-1; D gene unclear. The germline CDR1 and CDR2 sequences are MDHEN and SYDVKM. Trimming cost V 1 base and J 7 bases, with 7 bases left between them. CDR3 length: 12 residues. CDR3 sequence (DNA): TGTGCCAGCAGTTTATATGGCTTTGAAGCTTTCTTT. Translated, it gives CASSLYGFEAFF.

V is TRBV28 and J is TRBJ1-1; TRBD1 might be the D (6 bases). The CDR3 runs to 11 residues. V lost 5 bases, J lost 7 bases, and 8 bases lay in between. The germline CDR1 and CDR2 sequences are MDHEN and SYDVKM. The CDR3 sequence is CASSADSEAFF. In DNA, the CDR3 is TGTGCCAGCAGTGCGGACAGTGAAGCTTTCTTT. The full variable domain, completed using reference TRBV28 and TRBJ1-1, is DVKVTQSSRYLVKRTGEKVFLECVQDMDHENMFWYRQDPGLGLRLIYFSYDVKMKEKGDIPEGYSVSREKKERFSLILESASTNQTSMYLCASSADSEAFFGQGTRLTVV.

This clone was found once. The chain couples TRBV7-8 to TRBJ2-5, with TRBD1 as a possible D gene (6 bases). CDR1 is SGHVS, CDR2 FQNEAQ, per germline. The CDR3 sequence is 18 residues long. Between the trimmed V and J ends, which lost 7 bases and 1 base, there was a span of 25 bases. Here the CDR3 reads CASIARTASPAGQETQYF. CDR3 DNA sequence: TGTGCCAGCATTGCCAGGACAGCCTCTCCGGCGGGCCAAGAGACCCAGTACTTC.

The chain uses TRBV5-1 and TRBJ2-7; D may be TRBD1 (5 bases). The germline V and J ends were trimmed by 0 bases and 3 bases, with 10 bases remaining between them. CDR1 SGHRS and CDR2 YFSETQ come from the germline V gene. The CDR3 is made up of 14 amino acids. The CDR3 spells CASSLAGLSYEQYF. CDR3 nucleotides: TGCGCCAGCAGCTTGGCAGGGTTAAGCTACGAGCAGTACTTC. The full variable domain, with the rest looked up from reference TRBV5-1 and TRBJ2-7, is KAGVTQTPRYLIKTRGQQVTLSCSPISGHRSVSWYQQTPGQGLQFLFEYFSETQRNKGNFPGRFSGRQFSNSRSEMNVSTLELGDSALYLCASSLAGLSYEQYFGPGTRLTVT.

The V gene is TRBV18, the J gene TRBJ2-7; 8 bases fit TRBD1. This CDR3 comprises 15 residues. The germline gives CDR1 KGHSH, CDR2 LQKENI. The V segment lost 6 bases and the J segment 2 bases; nucleotides outside the gene matches: 9. The CDR3 nucleotides are TGTGCCAGCTCCCTCAGACAGGGGACCCCCTACGAGCAGTACTTC. This encodes CASSLRQGTPYEQYF. The full variable domain, with the rest looked up from reference TRBV18 and TRBJ2-7, is NAGVMQNPRHLVRRRGQEARLRCSPMKGHSHVYWYRQLPEEGLKFMVYLQKENIIDESGMPKERFSAEFPKEGPSILRIQQVVRGDSAAYFCASSLRQGTPYEQYFGPGTRLTVT.